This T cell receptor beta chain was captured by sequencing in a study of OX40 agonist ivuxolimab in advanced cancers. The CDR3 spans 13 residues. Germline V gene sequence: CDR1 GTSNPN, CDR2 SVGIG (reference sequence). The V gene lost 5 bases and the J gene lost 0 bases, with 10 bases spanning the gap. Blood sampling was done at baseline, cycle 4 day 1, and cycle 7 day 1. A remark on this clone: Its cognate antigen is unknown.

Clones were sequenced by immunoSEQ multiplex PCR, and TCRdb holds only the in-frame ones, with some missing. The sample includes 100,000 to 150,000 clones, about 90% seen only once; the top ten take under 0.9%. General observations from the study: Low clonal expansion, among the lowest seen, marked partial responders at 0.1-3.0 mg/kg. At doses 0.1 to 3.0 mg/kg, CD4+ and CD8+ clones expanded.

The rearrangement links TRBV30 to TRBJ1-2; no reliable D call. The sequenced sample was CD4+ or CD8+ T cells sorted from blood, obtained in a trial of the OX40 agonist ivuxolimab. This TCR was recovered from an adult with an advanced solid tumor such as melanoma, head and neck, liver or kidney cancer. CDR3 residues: CAWVEQANYGYTF. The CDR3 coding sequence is TGTGCCTGGGTGGAGCAGGCTAACTATGGCTACACCTTC.